This entry features one T cell receptor (beta chain) sequence. This clone was observed a handful of times. Its antigen has not been determined. Base qualities are not provided; no much larger clone lies one nucleotide away. TCRbeta CDR3 regions were amplified from genomic DNA using the immunoSEQ Assay, a bias-controlled multiplex PCR. Concerning the study's data processing: Within the assay, amplification of reference gene primers was used to estimate how many nucleated cells each sample contained. To quantify the absolute abundance of each unique TCRbeta CDR3 rearrangement, sequence reads were collapsed and filtered. For each sample, productive Simpson clonality was calculated as the square root of Simpson's diversity index over productive rearrangements. TCRdb stores this immuneACCESS table with in-frame sequences only. Part of the clones is absent; in the studies checked, under half of the shortfall reflects unresolved V genes, and no reason is known for the rest. The DNA gave D and trimming, while V, J and clone size come from that table. Counted in this sample were about 50,000 clones; almost 80% of them appeared once. About 6% of the sample belongs to the ten largest clones.

The source of the sample is a study of blood T cell repertoires in COVID-19 (dated by TCRdb to 2018 to 2021). Broadly, across the study: Collaborator samples came from the United States, Italy and Spain and covered acute and convalescent phases of COVID-19. The repertoires were released in a freely available public database intended as a resource for research on the immune response to SARS-CoV-2. Deeply sampled blood TCRbeta repertoires from subjects exposed to, actively infected with, or recovered from COVID-19 were included in the dataset. The sample metadata nearly always contained a de-identified subject ID, COVID-19 status, age in years and sex. Samples came from the ongoing ImmuneRACE study (first 160 participants) plus 1,254 subjects from 6 global collaborators. The material from the prospective study consisted of cDNA or gDNA derived from T cells, B-cell-depleted T cells, or PBMCs. Where available, HLA class I and class II types were obtained from metadata supplied by the sample provider rather than from assay-based typing. Beyond this particular receptor, the publication reports: The amount of clinical and demographic metadata varied by source and participant and was provided uncurated.

In the prospective study, participants were roughly 18 to 100 years old, resided in about two dozen geographic areas of the United States, and were enrolled through a virtual design. To assign participants to cohorts, the prospective study relied on clinical history that participants themselves reported in a screening survey and a study questionnaire. Each participant in the prospective study had whole blood, serum and a nasopharyngeal or oropharyngeal swab collected by mobile phlebotomists. Prospective study participants could optionally give additional blood draws and questionnaires over a roughly two-month period. Blood samples from the prospective study were shipped frozen or at room temperature prior to DNA extraction. Spanning cysteine to phenylalanine, the CDR3 consists of 14 amino acids. Only the CDR3 DNA is retained, 42 bases long and in frame from the first base. V drops 6 bases and J drops 3 bases, leaving 12 bases in between. Reading the germline V gene gives CDR1 MNHEY and CDR2 SVGAGI.

The sequence is built from TRBV6-5 and TRBJ1-5; TRBD1 is possibly the D segment (5 matching bases). The specimen sequenced was PBMCs or T cells enriched from blood (not recorded which). This TCR was sampled from a woman aged 50 to 60 with acute COVID-19. The sequenced DNA is TGTGCCAGCAGGGGGACTGCGAACAATCAGCCCCAGCATTTT. This encodes CASRGTANNQPQHF.